A single sample gave rise to the 28 T cell receptor beta chains below, sequenced in a study of prognosis after radiotherapy for stage I lung cancer. CDR3 of TCR beta was amplified from genomic DNA via a two-round multiplex PCR. First-round PCR employed TRBV- and TRBJ-specific primers for each gene. MiXCR was run by TCRdb on the multiplex PCR reads, yielding one entry per CDR3 protein. The table shows roughly 11,000 distinct CDR3 sequences, with approximately 58% occurring only once. Source: PBMCs, taken before or after stereotactic body radiation therapy (not recorded which). The receptors come from a donor aged 50 or older with non-small cell lung cancer.

In this sample, this clonotype is medium-sized. The chain is built from TRBV4-3 and TRBJ2-7, with D possibly being TRBD2 (6 bases). CDR1 LGHNA and CDR2 YSLEER come from the germline V gene. Trimming left V 4 bases short and J 5 bases short, with 21 bases between. The CDR3 is 16 amino acids. The CDR3 bases are TGCGCCAGCAGCCCAGGTTACGGGAGTGTCGGGAACGAGCAGTACTTC. The encoded protein is CASSPGYGSVGNEQYF.

This clonotype is medium-sized by share. The gene calls are TRBV27 and TRBJ2-2, with D uncertain. V lost 6 bases, J lost 8 bases, and 16 bases lay in between. The germline gives CDR1 MNHEY, CDR2 SMNVEV (reference sequence). The CDR3 is 14 amino acids. The CDR3 DNA follows: TGTGCCAGCAGAATAAGGCCCTCGACAGGGGAGCTGTTTTTT. This sequence encodes CASRIRPSTGELFF.

CDR3 in DNA: TGTGCCGCTCAGAACCTCGGGTTCGGAAACACCATATATTTT. Protein sequence: CAAQNLGFGNTIYF. The chain couples TRBV19 to TRBJ1-3, with D uncertain. Trimming left V 11 bases short and J 4 bases short, with 18 bases between. CDR1 LNHDA and CDR2 SQIVND come from the germline V gene (reference sequence). The CDR3 has 14 residues.

By its share, this clonotype is medium-sized (0.01 to 0.1%). V is TRBV11-2 and J is TRBJ2-7; TRBD2 matches 8 bases. Germline V gene sequence: CDR1 SGHAT, CDR2 FQNNGV. Trimming at V came to 7 bases and at J to 7 bases, leaving 6 bases not matched to a gene. CDR3 length: 12 residues. DNA for the CDR3: TGTGCCAGCACCATAACGGGGGGGGAGCAGTACTTC. Its protein product is CASTITGGEQYF.

By sample share, this clonotype is medium-sized. The chain is built from TRBV28 and TRBJ2-1; possibly TRBD1 for D (7 bases). Germline assignment: CDR1 MDHEN and CDR2 SYDVKM. The CDR3 sequence is 16 residues long. The V end was cut by 5 bases, the J end by 0 bases, with 14 bases between. The CDR3 DNA sequence: TGTGCCAGCAGTCCCGCGGGACAGAGCTCCTACAATGAGCAGTTCTTC. This translates into CASSPAGQSSYNEQFF.

As concerns this clonotype: A read error may produce the germline difference seen at one junction end. V usage is TRBV20-1 and J usage is TRBJ1-5, with D maybe TRBD1 (5 bases). The CDR3 is 14 amino acids. Germline CDR1 is DFQATT and CDR2 is SNEGSKA (reference sequence). The CDR3 loop is CSARPGGVNQPKHF. Here the CDR3 DNA reads TGCAGTGCTAGACCCGGGGGGGTCAATCAGCCCAAGCATTTT.

By frequency in the sample, this clonotype is medium-sized. The chain carries TRBV28 and TRBJ1-6; no definite D call. This CDR3 comprises 12 residues. CDR1 and CDR2 from the germline V gene are MDHEN and SYDVKM. V shed 3 bases and J shed 10 bases, with 7 bases lying between them. The CDR3, as DNA: TGTGCCAGCAGTTTGTCGAGCTCACCCCTCCACTTT. The encoded protein is CASSLSSSPLHF.

This clonotype counts as medium-sized. V usage is TRBV4-1 and J usage is TRBJ1-2; 7 nucleotides agree with TRBD1. The CDR3 length is 16 residues. With 0 bases clipped from V and 1 base from J, the junction kept 5 bases outside the gene matches. Looked up from germline, CDR1 is MGHRA and CDR2 is YSYEKL. The CDR3 here is CASSQDGTEYNYGYTF. CDR3 nucleotide sequence: TGCGCCAGCAGCCAAGATGGGACAGAATATAACTATGGCTACACCTTC.

This chain uses TRBV2 with TRBJ2-7; D remains unclear. Germline V lookup: CDR1 SNHLY, CDR2 FYNNEI. V shed 4 bases and J shed 1 base, with 5 bases lying between them. This CDR3 is built from 12 residues. The CDR3 nucleotides read TGTGCCAGCAGTGTGGGGTCCTACGAGCAGTACTTC. Amino acid sequence: CASSVGSYEQYF. Full variable domain (outside the CDR3, taken from reference TRBV2 and TRBJ2-7): EPEVTQTPSHQVTQMGQEVILRCVPISNHLYFYWYRQILGQKVEFLVSFYNNEISEKSEIFDDQFSVERPDGSNFTLKIRSTKLEDSAMYFCASSVGSYEQYFGPGTRLTVT.

This chain links TRBV5-1 with TRBJ2-7, with 10 bases lining up with TRBD2. V trimming: 1 base; J trimming: 3 bases; junction bases outside the gene matches: 1. Germline CDR1 and CDR2: SGHRS and YFSETQ. The length of the CDR3 is 14 residues. The DNA of the CDR3 is TGCGCCAGCAGCTTGAGCGGGAGGGGCTACGAGCAGTACTTC. Translation: CASSLSGRGYEQYF.

This clonotype is medium-sized. The chain is built from TRBV10-3 and TRBJ2-2; 8 bases align to TRBD1. The germline V gene has CDR1 ENHRY and CDR2 SYGVKD. The CDR3 is made up of 16 amino acids. V was clipped by 2 bases and J by 2 bases; unmatched bases: 4. The CDR3 DNA is TGTGCCATCAGTGAGACCGGGACAGGAAACACCGGGGAGCTGTTTTTT. Its translation: CAISETGTGNTGELFF.

This clonotype showed up many times. The J gene is TRBJ2-5, the V gene TRBV5-1; a weak D match, TRBD2 (6 bases). The CDR3 runs to 14 residues. V was shortened by 2 bases and J by 4 bases, with 12 bases between the two germline ends. Germline V gene data show CDR1 as SGHRS and CDR2 as YFSETQ. DNA for the CDR3: TGCGCCAGCAGCTTAGGCGGGGAGGTAGAGACCCAGTACTTC. Encoded protein: CASSLGGEVETQYF.

This clonotype is labeled medium-sized. The chain recombines TRBV6-1 with TRBJ1-4; tentative D call: TRBD1 (5 bases). V shed 6 bases and J shed 2 bases, with 13 bases lying between them. This CDR3 is 15 amino acids long. Germline-derived CDR1 and CDR2 are MNHNS and SASEGT. CDR3 sequence (DNA): TGTGCCAGCAGCCGAGAACGGGGGACTAATGAAAAACTGTTTTTT. Its translation is CASSRERGTNEKLFF.

The rearrangement links TRBV12-3 or TRBV12-4 to TRBJ2-6; D is unclear. This CDR3 is built from 15 residues. V was trimmed by 2 bases and J by 1 base, leaving 6 bases between them. CDR3 sequence: CASSLSVSGANVLTF. CDR3 DNA: TGTGCCAGCAGTTTATCGGTTTCTGGGGCCAACGTCCTGACTTTC.

Turning to this clonotype: This may arise from a read error, as a much more abundant clone is one base away. The rearrangement joins TRBV6-5 to TRBJ2-3, with a possible D match to TRBD2 (5 bases). The V gene's germline CDR1 is MNHEY and CDR2 SVGAGI. This CDR3 has 14 amino acids. The DNA of the CDR3 is TGTGCCATCAGTTATGGGCTAGTCGGGGATACGCAGTGTTTT. This gives the protein CAISYGLVGDTQCF.

The J gene is TRBJ1-5, the V gene TRBV12-3 or TRBV12-4; no reliable D call. Trimming removed 6 bases at V and 3 bases at J, with 12 bases between. The CDR3 runs to 14 residues. CDR3 DNA: TGTGCCAGCAGGTCCCCCCGGGTCAATCAGCCCCAGCATTTT. The encoded protein is CASRSPRVNQPQHF.

As concerns this clonotype: A read error is the likely source, as a far larger clone sits one nucleotide away. The chain carries TRBV6-4 and TRBJ1-5; 11 nucleotides match TRBD1. The CDR3 length is 18 residues. CDR1 MRHNA and CDR2 SNTAGT come from the germline V gene. DNA for the CDR3: TGTGCCAGCAGTTACCCAGGACAGGGGGCATTTGGCAATCAGACCCAGCATTTT. Its translation is CASSYPGQGAFGNQTQHF.

This clonotype showed up just once. This chain uses TRBV5-1 with TRBJ1-4; tentatively, D is TRBD1 (6 bases). The CDR3 spans 15 residues. The ends were cut back, 4 bases at V and 0 bases at J, with 10 bases in the middle. From germline, CDR1 is SGHRS and CDR2 YFSETQ. The CDR3 region is CASSGTGSTNEKLFF. DNA for the CDR3: TGCGCCAGCAGCGGAACAGGGTCAACTAATGAAAAACTGTTTTTT. The full variable domain, with the rest looked up from reference TRBV5-1 and TRBJ1-4, is KAGVTQTPRYLIKTRGQQVTLSCSPISGHRSVSWYQQTPGQGLQFLFEYFSETQRNKGNFPGRFSGRQFSNSRSEMNVSTLELGDSALYLCASSGTGSTNEKLFFGSGTQLSVL.

The genes are TRBV29-1 and TRBJ2-7; 8 positions agree with TRBD1. The germline V gene has CDR1 SQVTM and CDR2 ANQGSEA. V lost 6 bases to trimming and J lost 6 bases; unmatched junction nucleotides: 10. This CDR3 is built from 13 residues. DNA of the CDR3: TGCAGCGTGGCCGGGACAGGCTCCACCGAGCAGTACTTC. The encoded protein is CSVAGTGSTEQYF.

This clonotype is labeled medium-sized. The genes are TRBV11-3 and TRBJ2-1, with TRBD2 matching 9 bases. Germline CDR1 is SGHNT and CDR2 is YENEEA. Losses at the gene ends were 0 bases for V and 9 bases for J; bases not matched to a gene: 12. CDR3 length equals 17 residues. This chain's CDR3 is CASSLDRGGRAGSEQFF. The CDR3 DNA follows: TGTGCCAGCAGCTTAGATCGGGGCGGGAGGGCCGGGAGTGAGCAGTTCTTC. Looking up the rest from reference TRBV11-3 and TRBJ2-1 gives the full variable domain: EAGVVQSPRYKIIEKKQPVAFWCNPISGHNTLYWYLQNLGQGPELLIRYENEEAVDDSQLPKDRFSAERLKGVDSTLKIQPAELGDSAVYLCASSLDRGGRAGSEQFFGPGTRLTVL.

The chain carries TRBV27 and TRBJ1-6, with D uncertain. CDR1 MNHEY and CDR2 SMNVEV come from the germline V gene (reference sequence). V was trimmed by 2 bases and J by 6 bases, leaving 8 bases between them. CDR3 size: 14 residues. The CDR3 protein is CASSLQTGNSPLHF. DNA of the CDR3: TGTGCCAGCAGTTTACAGACGGGTAATTCACCCCTCCACTTT.

This clonotype was counted only a few times. The chain carries TRBV10-2 and TRBJ2-7, with D hard to call. The CDR3 length is 14 residues. Germline V gives CDR1 WSHSY, CDR2 SAAADI. Trimming shortened V by 0 bases and J by 4 bases, and 10 bases separated the two germline ends. The CDR3 is CASSESSTIYEQYF. CDR3 bases: TGCGCCAGCAGTGAGTCGAGTACCATTTACGAGCAGTACTTC.

The chain joins TRBV5-4 to TRBJ1-2; D is perhaps TRBD1 (6 bases). Trimming pared 0 bases from V and 4 bases from J, leaving 7 bases between. CDR3 size: 13 residues. Germline V gene lookup returns CDR1 SGHNT and CDR2 YYREEE (reference sequence). CDR3 residues: CASSLEQGYGYTF. CDR3 in DNA: TGTGCCAGCAGCTTGGAACAGGGCTATGGCTACACCTTC.

J is TRBJ2-7 and V is TRBV2, with 10 positions matching TRBD1. V lost 6 bases, J lost 3 bases, and 5 bases stayed unmatched. Germline assignment: CDR1 SNHLY and CDR2 FYNNEI. The CDR3 length is 14 residues. The CDR3 here is CASRDRGSLYEQYF. CDR3 nucleotide sequence: TGTGCCAGCAGGGACAGGGGGAGTCTCTACGAGCAGTACTTC.

Comment on this clonotype: The junction departs from germline at one end; a sequencing error may be responsible. The chain employs TRBV6-2 or TRBV6-3 and TRBJ2-1; 8 bases fit TRBD1. Germline assignment: CDR1 MNHEY and CDR2 SVGEGT. The CDR3 runs to 15 residues. Here the CDR3 reads CAISSQGAQINEHLF. CDR3 DNA: TGTGCCATCTCAAGTCAGGGGGCGCAAATCAATGAGCATCTCTTC.

This chain joins TRBV2 and TRBJ1-1; D call uncertain. CDR3 length equals 15 residues. The V end was cut by 2 bases, the J end by 4 bases, with 14 bases between. The germline V gene has CDR1 SNHLY and CDR2 FYNNEI. DNA of the CDR3: TGTGCCAGCAGTGAAAAGGGAGTGTCGAGCACTGAAGCTTTCTTT. It translates to CASSEKGVSSTEAFF.

The chain employs TRBV6-5 and TRBJ2-7, with D maybe TRBD2 (5 bases). Germline loops: CDR1 MNHEY, CDR2 SVGAGI. V was cut by 0 bases and J by 12 bases, with 15 bases left in between. This CDR3 comprises 13 residues. The CDR3 DNA reads as TGTGCCAGCAGTTACTCTAGGCATGGAGAGGGGTACTTC. Amino acids: CASSYSRHGEGYF.

As concerns this clonotype: This may arise from a read error, as a much more abundant clone is one base away. V and J are TRBV6-1 and TRBJ2-4, with D tentatively TRBD2 (5 bases). The CDR3 covers 17 residues. From germline, CDR1 is MNHNS and CDR2 SASEGT. The CDR3 loop is CATLPPYRSLAKSIQYF. In nucleotides, the CDR3 is TGTGCCACCCTCCCGCCCTACCGATCCCTAGCCAAAAGCATTCAGTACTTC.